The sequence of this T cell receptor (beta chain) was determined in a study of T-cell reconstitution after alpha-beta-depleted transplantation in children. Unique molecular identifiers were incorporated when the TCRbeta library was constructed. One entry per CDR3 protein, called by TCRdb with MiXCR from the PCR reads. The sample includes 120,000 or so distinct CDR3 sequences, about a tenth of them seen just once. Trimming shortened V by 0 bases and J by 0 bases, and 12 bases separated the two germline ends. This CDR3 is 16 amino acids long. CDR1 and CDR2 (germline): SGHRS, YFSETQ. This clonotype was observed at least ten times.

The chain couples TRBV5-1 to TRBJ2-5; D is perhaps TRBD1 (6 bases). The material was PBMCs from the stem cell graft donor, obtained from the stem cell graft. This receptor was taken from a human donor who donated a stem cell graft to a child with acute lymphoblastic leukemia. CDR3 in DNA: TGCGCCAGCAGCTTGGCCGGGACACCAAACCAAGAGACCCAGTACTTC. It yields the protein CASSLAGTPNQETQYF.